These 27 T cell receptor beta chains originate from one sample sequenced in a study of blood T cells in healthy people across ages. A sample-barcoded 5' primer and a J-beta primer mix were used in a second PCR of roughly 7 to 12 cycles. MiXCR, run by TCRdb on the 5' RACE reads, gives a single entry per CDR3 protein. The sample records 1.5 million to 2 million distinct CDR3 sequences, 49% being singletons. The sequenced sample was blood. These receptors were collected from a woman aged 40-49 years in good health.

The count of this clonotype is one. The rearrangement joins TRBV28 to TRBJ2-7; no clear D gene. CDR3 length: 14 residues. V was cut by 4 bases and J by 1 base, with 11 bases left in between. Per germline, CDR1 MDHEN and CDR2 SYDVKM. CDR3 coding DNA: TGTGCCAGCAGTTGGACCCTCCCTTCCTACGAGCAGTACTTC. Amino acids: CASSWTLPSYEQYF.

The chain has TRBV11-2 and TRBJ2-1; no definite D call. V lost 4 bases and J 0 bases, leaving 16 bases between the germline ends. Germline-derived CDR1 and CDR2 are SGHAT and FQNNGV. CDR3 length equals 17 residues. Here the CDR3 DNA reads TGTGCCAGCAGCTCTCCTCCCCAGATGAGCTCCTACAATGAGCAGTTCTTC. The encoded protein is CASSSPPQMSSYNEQFF. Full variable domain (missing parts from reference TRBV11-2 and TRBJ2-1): EAGVAQSPRYKIIEKRQSVAFWCNPISGHATLYWYQQILGQGPKLLIQFQNNGVVDDSQLPKDRFSAERLKGVDSTLKIQPAKLEDSAVYLCASSSPPQMSSYNEQFFGPGTRLTVL.

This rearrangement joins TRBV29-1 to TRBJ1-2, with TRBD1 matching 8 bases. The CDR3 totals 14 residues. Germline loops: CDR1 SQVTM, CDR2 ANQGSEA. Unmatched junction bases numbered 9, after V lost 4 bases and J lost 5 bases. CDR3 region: CSVGEDRASYGYTF. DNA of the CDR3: TGCAGCGTTGGGGAGGACAGGGCATCGTATGGCTACACCTTC.

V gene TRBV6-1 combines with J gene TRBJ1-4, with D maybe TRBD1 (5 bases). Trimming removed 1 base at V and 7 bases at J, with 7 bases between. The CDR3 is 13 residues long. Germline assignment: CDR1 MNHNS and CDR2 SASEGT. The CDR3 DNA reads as TGTGCCAGCAGTGAAGTGGGGGGTGAAAAACTGTTTTTT. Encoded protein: CASSEVGGEKLFF.

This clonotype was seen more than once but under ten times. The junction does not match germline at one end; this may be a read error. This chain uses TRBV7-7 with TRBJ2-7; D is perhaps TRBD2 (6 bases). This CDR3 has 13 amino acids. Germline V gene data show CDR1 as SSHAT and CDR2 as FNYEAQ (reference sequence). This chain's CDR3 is CASSLGEVYEQYF. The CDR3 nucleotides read TGTGCTAGCAGCTTAGGGGAGGTCTACGAGCAGTACTTC.

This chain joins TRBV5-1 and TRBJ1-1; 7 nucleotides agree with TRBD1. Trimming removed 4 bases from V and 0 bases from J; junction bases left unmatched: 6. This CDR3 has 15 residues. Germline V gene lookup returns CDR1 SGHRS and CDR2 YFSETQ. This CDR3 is CASSPQGILNTEAFF. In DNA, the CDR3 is TGCGCCAGCAGCCCACAGGGGATACTGAACACTGAAGCTTTCTTT.

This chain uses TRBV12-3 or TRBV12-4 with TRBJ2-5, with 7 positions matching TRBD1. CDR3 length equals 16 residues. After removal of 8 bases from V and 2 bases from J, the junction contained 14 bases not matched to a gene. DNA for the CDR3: TGTGCCAGCCGAATTTTAGGGGGACAGAGTCAAGAGACCCAGTACTTC. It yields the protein CASRILGGQSQETQYF.

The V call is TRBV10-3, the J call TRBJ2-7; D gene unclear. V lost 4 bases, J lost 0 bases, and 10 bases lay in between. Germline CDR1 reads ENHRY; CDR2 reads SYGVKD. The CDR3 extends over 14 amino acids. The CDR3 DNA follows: TGTGCCATCAGTGTACGGACGGACTCCTACGAGCAGTACTTC. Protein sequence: CAISVRTDSYEQYF.

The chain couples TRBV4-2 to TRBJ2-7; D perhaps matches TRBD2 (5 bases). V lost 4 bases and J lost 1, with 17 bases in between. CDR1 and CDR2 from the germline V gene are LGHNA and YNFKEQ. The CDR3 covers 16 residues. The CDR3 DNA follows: TGTGCCAGCAGCCGAGATCCAGGACTCGCATCCTACGAGCAGTACTTC. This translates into CASSRDPGLASYEQYF.

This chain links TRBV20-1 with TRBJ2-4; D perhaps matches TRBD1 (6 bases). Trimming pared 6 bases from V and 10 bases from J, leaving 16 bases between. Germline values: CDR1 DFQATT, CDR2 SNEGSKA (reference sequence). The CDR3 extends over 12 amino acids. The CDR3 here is CSARGPVGIQYF. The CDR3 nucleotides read TGCAGTGCCAGGGGCCCCGTCGGTATTCAGTACTTC.

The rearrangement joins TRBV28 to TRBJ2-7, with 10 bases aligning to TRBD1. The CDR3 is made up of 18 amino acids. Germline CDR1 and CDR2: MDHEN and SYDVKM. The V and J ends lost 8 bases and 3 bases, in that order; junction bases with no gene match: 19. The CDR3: CASYPGQGMGGGVYEQYF. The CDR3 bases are TGTGCCAGCTACCCGGGACAGGGGATGGGGGGGGGTGTCTACGAGCAGTACTTC. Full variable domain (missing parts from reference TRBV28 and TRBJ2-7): DVKVTQSSRYLVKRTGEKVFLECVQDMDHENMFWYRQDPGLGLRLIYFSYDVKMKEKGDIPEGYSVSREKKERFSLILESASTNQTSMYLCASYPGQGMGGGVYEQYFGPGTRLTVT.

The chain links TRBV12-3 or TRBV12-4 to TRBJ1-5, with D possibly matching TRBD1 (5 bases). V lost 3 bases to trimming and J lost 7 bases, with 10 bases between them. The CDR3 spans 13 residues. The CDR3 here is CASSFPGSQPQHF. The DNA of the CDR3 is TGTGCCAGCAGTTTCCCAGGGAGCCAGCCCCAGCATTTT.

This chain's CDR3 is CSAPLDRGNFRRDGYTF. CDR3 bases: TGCAGTGCTCCCCTCGACAGGGGGAATTTTAGAAGAGATGGCTACACCTTC. The chain employs TRBV20-1 and TRBJ1-2; 9 bases align to TRBD1. V lost 5 bases, J lost 6 bases, and 19 bases stayed unmatched. The germline gives CDR1 DFQATT, CDR2 SNEGSKA (reference sequence). The CDR3 runs to 17 residues.

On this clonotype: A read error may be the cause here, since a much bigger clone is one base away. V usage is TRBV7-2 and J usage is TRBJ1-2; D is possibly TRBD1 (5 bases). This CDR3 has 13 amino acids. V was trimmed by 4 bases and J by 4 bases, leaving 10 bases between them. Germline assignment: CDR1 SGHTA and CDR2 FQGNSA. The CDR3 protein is CASSWRQGYGYTF. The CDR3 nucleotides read TGTGCCAGCAGCTGGAGGCAGGGCTATGGCTACACCTTC.

CDR3 in DNA: TGTGCCAGCAGTTCCCAGACCAGATCTGGCCCAATAGGGGAGCAGTACTTC. Protein: CASSSQTRSGPIGEQYF. The J gene is TRBJ2-7, the V gene TRBV6-5; D unresolved. The germline CDR1 and CDR2 sequences are MNHEY and SVGAGI. V was clipped by 4 bases and J by 7 bases, with 26 bases between them. The CDR3 is 17 amino acids.

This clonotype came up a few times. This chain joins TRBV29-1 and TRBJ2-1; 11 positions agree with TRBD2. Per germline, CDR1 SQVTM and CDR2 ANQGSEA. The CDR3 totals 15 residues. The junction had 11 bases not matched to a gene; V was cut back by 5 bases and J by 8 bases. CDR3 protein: CSVPNSGGAGYEQFF. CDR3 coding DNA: TGCAGCGTTCCGAATAGCGGGGGGGCCGGGTATGAGCAGTTCTTC.

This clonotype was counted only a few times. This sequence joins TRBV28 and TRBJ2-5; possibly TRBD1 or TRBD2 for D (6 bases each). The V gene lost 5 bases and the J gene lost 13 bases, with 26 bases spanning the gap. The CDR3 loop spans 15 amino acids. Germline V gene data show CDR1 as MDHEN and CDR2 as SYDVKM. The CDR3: CASSNSGARRHDSYF. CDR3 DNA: TGTGCCAGCAGTAACTCGGGGGCGCGGAGACACGACTCGTACTTC.

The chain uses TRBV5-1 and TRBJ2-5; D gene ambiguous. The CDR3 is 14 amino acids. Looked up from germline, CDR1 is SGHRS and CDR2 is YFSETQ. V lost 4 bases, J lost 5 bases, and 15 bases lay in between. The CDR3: CASSPGSIPETQYF. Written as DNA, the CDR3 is TGCGCCAGCAGCCCCGGTTCAATTCCGGAGACCCAGTACTTC.

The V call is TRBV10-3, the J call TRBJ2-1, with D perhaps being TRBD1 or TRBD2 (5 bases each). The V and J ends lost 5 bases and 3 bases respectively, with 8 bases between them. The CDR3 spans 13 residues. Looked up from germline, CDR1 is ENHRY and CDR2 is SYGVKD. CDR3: CAISRDDYNEQFF. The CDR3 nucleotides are TGTGCCATCAGTAGGGACGACTACAATGAGCAGTTCTTC.

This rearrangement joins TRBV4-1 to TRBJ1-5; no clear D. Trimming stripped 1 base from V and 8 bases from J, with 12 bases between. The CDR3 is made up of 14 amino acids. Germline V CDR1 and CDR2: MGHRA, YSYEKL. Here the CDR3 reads CASSQGQAGEPQHF. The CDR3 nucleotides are TGCGCCAGCAGCCAAGGCCAGGCTGGGGAGCCCCAGCATTTT.

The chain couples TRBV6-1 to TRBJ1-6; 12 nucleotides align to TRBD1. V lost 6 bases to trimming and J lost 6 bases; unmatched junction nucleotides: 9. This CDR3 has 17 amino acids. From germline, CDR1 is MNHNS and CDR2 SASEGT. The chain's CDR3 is CASSNKGQGASNSPLHF. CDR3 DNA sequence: TGTGCCAGCAGCAACAAGGGACAGGGGGCTTCTAATTCACCCCTCCACTTT.

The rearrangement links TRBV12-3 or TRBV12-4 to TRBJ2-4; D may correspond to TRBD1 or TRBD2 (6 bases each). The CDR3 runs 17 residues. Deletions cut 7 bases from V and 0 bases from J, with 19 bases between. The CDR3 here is CASTQRGAPIAKNIQYF. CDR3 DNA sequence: TGTGCCAGCACCCAAAGGGGGGCCCCGATAGCCAAAAACATTCAGTACTTC.

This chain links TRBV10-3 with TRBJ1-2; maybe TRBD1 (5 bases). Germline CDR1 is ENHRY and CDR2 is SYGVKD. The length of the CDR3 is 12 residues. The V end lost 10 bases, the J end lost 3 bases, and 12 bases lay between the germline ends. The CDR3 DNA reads TGTGCCACCAAAGCGGGGGACTATGGCTACACCTTC. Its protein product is CATKAGDYGYTF.

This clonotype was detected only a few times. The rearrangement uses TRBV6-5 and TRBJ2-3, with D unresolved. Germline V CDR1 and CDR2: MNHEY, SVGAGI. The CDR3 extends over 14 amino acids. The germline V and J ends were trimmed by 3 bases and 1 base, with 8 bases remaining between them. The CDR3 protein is CASSYVAGTDTQYF. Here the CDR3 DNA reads TGTGCCAGCAGTTATGTAGCCGGCACAGATACGCAGTATTTT.

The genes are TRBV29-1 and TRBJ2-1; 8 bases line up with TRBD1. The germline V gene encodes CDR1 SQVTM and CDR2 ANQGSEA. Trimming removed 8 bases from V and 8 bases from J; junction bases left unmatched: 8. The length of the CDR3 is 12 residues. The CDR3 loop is CSSRTGIDEQFF. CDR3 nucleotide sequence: TGCAGCTCCCGGACAGGGATTGATGAGCAGTTCTTC.

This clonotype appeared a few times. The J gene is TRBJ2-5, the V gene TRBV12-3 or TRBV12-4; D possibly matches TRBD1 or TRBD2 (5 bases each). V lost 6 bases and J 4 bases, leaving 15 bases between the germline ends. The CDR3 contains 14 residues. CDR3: CASSDTRDPETQYF. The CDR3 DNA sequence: TGTGCCAGCAGCGACACCAGGGACCCAGAGACCCAGTACTTC.

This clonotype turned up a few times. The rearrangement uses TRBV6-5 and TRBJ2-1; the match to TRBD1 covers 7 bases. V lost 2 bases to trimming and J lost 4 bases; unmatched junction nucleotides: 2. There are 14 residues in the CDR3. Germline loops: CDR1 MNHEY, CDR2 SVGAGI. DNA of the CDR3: TGTGCCAGCAGTTACGGGACAGAGTACAATGAGCAGTTCTTC. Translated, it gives CASSYGTEYNEQFF.